What follows is one TCR beta chain and its context. Its specificity is not known. Libraries were prepared by immunoSEQ multiplex PCR; TCRdb keeps only in-frame clonotypes and omits some of them. The sample shows 89,000 or so clones, 80% to 85% of them seen only once. CDR1 and CDR2 (germline): LNHNV, YYDKDF (reference sequence). The V and J ends lost 2 bases and 2 bases respectively, with 8 bases between them. The CDR3 covers 14 residues. This sample stems from a study of graft-versus-host responses after intestinal transplantation. Study information: Recipients were given multivisceral, liver-intestinal, or isolated intestinal transplants. Anti-thymocyte globulin induction was given to all recipients, followed by tacrolimus and steroids for two to four years.

Study-level points and caveats: Among recipient marrow samples, GvH clones were found; some appeared first in ileum or blood.

This chain links TRBV15 with TRBJ2-3; TRBD1 might be the D (5 bases). The TCR sequence derives from a human donor who received an intestinal transplant. The sample was unstimulated CD4+ T cells sorted from spleen or lymph node cells, taken before intestinal transplant. As DNA, the CDR3 is TGTGCCACCAGCAGAAGACAGAACACAGATACGCAGTATTTT. It is translated as CATSRRQNTDTQYF.